This section outlines one TCR beta chain sequence together with its context. As yet, its antigen is unknown. Sequencing used immunoSEQ multiplex PCR; TCRdb keeps in-frame clones, though not all of them. The sample carries fewer than 20,000 clones, 84% recorded once. This entry comes from a study of STAT3 mutations in large granular lymphocyte leukemia. Background on the study: Canonical activating STAT3 mutations were detected in roughly half of the longitudinally sequenced T-LGLL patients. General study findings and limits: Persisting codominant clonotypes may have hidden a small pathogenic clone. After therapy, about 35% of the 18 patients switched clonotypes, all new clones STAT3 wild type. Suggested: STAT3 mutation was not the ancestral event for these clonal expansions. At least one immunodominant TCR beta clonotype appeared in every T-cell large granular lymphocyte leukemia patient.

Trimming took off 3 bases at V and 6 bases at J, with 12 bases between the two ends. This CDR3 is built from 14 residues. CDR1 is MNHNS, CDR2 SASEGT, per germline. The receptor comes from a man aged 50 to 60 with T-cell large granular lymphocyte leukemia. Some clones in this sample may be carry-over from other donors' samples. Sequenced: peripheral blood mononuclear cells. This chain connects TRBV6-1 to TRBJ1-5, with D possibly TRBD1 on 5 matching bases. CDR3 bases: TGTGCCAGCAGTGAGGGACCGGGAGGTCAGCCCCAGCATTTT. As protein: CASSEGPGGQPQHF.